The next 15 T cell receptor beta chains were all read from a single sample in a study of T-cell reconstitution after alpha-beta-depleted transplantation in children. During its preparation, the TCRbeta library received unique molecular identifiers. TCRdb recomputed calls from the PCR reads with MiXCR, one row per CDR3 protein. Counted here are 180,000 or so distinct CDR3 sequences, roughly 6% occurring once; the ten biggest clones make up around 4.4%. The sequences come from PBMCs, collected before TCRalphabeta/CD19-depleted stem cell transplant. Every receptor here comes from a girl in the first two years of life with combined immunodeficiency, due to receive a stem cell transplant.

This rearrangement joins TRBV7-7 to TRBJ2-5; TRBD1 matches at 7 bases. The CDR3 totals 15 residues. Unmatched junction bases numbered 5, after V lost 0 bases and J lost 4 bases. CDR1 SSHAT and CDR2 FNYEAQ come from the germline V gene (reference sequence). The CDR3 DNA sequence: TGTGCCAGCAGCTTAGCTCACAGGGGTTCAGAGACCCAGTACTTC. Its protein product is CASSLAHRGSETQYF.

There are many counts of this clonotype. The J gene is TRBJ1-2, the V gene TRBV6-5; 7 bases are shared with TRBD1. V lost 3 bases, J lost 4 bases, and 5 bases stayed unmatched. From germline, CDR1 is MNHEY and CDR2 SVGAGI. CDR3 length: 14 amino acids. The CDR3 DNA reads as TGTGCCAGCAGTTATTCGGGACAGATCTATGGCTACACCTTC. It translates to CASSYSGQIYGYTF.

There are many counts of this clonotype. V and J are TRBV7-2 and TRBJ2-1; TRBD1 matches 7 bases. The V and J ends lost 5 bases and 7 bases, in that order; junction bases with no gene match: 8. The V gene's germline CDR1 is SGHTA and CDR2 FQGNSA. The CDR3 sequence is 14 residues long. The CDR3 bases are TGTGCCAGCAGCCCAGACAGGGCCGGGAATGAGCAGTTCTTC. Translated, it gives CASSPDRAGNEQFF.

This clonotype was seen repeatedly, ten times or more. The V call is TRBV4-3, the J call TRBJ2-2; no firm D call. V was pared by 1 base and J by 0 bases, with 6 bases between. The CDR3 totals 15 residues. Germline V gene sequence: CDR1 LGHNA, CDR2 YSLEER. The CDR3 loop is CASSQGTANTGELFF. The CDR3 DNA follows: TGCGCCAGCAGCCAAGGTACAGCGAACACCGGGGAGCTGTTTTTT.

This clonotype was counted ten times or more. Here the CDR3 DNA reads TGTGCCAGCAGTTTAATGGGCGGGGCGAACACCGGGGAGCTGTTTTTT. Amino acids: CASSLMGGANTGELFF. The rearrangement links TRBV28 to TRBJ2-2, with D possibly matching TRBD2 (6 bases). CDR3 size: 16 residues. The V end was cut by 2 bases, the J end by 0 bases, with 10 bases between. CDR1 and CDR2 (germline): MDHEN, SYDVKM.

This clonotype was detected ten times or more. J is TRBJ2-2 and V is TRBV5-1, with D possibly matching TRBD2 (6 bases). CDR3 length: 17 residues. Trimming left V 1 base short and J 2 bases short, with 15 bases between. Per germline, CDR1 SGHRS and CDR2 YFSETQ. The CDR3, as DNA: TGCGCCAGCAGCTTGTCACACGGGAGTCGTAACACCGGGGAGCTGTTTTTT. This codes for CASSLSHGSRNTGELFF.

This clonotype has ten or more counts. This chain connects TRBV3-1 to TRBJ2-2; 9 bases agree with TRBD2. From germline, CDR1 is LGHDT and CDR2 YNNKEL (reference sequence). There are 16 residues in the CDR3. J was trimmed by 6 bases and V by 0 bases; bases with no gene match: 5. This CDR3 is CASSQEVPSGAGELFF. Written as DNA, the CDR3 is TGTGCCAGCAGCCAAGAGGTCCCTAGCGGGGCCGGGGAGCTGTTTTTT.

This clonotype was detected ten times or more. The V gene is TRBV27, the J gene TRBJ1-1; D is possibly TRBD1 (6 bases). V lost 3 bases and J lost 4, with 12 bases in between. Germline lookup yields CDR1 MNHEY and CDR2 SMNVEV (reference sequence). The length of the CDR3 is 14 residues. This chain's CDR3 is CASSFGGRSTEAFF. The CDR3 nucleotides read TGTGCCAGCAGTTTCGGGGGGCGGAGCACTGAAGCTTTCTTT.

The chain couples TRBV12-3 or TRBV12-4 to TRBJ1-2; 9 bases match TRBD1. J was trimmed by 2 bases and V by 6 bases; bases with no gene match: 13. The CDR3 loop spans 17 amino acids. CDR3 in DNA: TGTGCCAGCAGAACCACCGGGACAGGGTTTTTCAACTATGGCTACACCTTC. It codes for CASRTTGTGFFNYGYTF.

In its sample, this clonotype was seen many times. This chain connects TRBV14 to TRBJ2-7, with no clear D. CDR1 is SGHDN and CDR2 is FVKESK in the germline V gene. The ends were cut back, 1 base at V and 2 bases at J, with 6 bases in the middle. The CDR3 totals 13 residues. CDR3 sequence: CASSQGNTYEQYF. As DNA, the CDR3 is TGTGCCAGCAGCCAAGGGAATACCTACGAGCAGTACTTC.

This clonotype was seen at least ten times. V and J are TRBV3-1 and TRBJ2-7, with TRBD1 identical over 9 bases. The CDR3 is made up of 14 amino acids. Germline values: CDR1 LGHDT, CDR2 YNNKEL (reference sequence). Germline trimming cut 4 bases from V and 6 bases from J; bases unmatched to any gene: 7. CDR3 region: CASSPGQGYGEQYF. The CDR3 DNA sequence: TGTGCCAGCAGCCCAGGACAGGGGTATGGCGAGCAGTACTTC.

This clonotype was seen at least ten times. This rearrangement joins TRBV7-9 to TRBJ2-2, with D uncertain. This CDR3 has 16 residues. Germline V gene data show CDR1 as SEHNR and CDR2 as FQNEAQ (reference sequence). V shed 5 bases and J shed 4 bases, with 17 bases lying between them. CDR3 in DNA: TGTGCCAGCAGCCAGACGGCAATAATGGGCACCGGGGAGCTGTTTTTT. This sequence encodes CASSQTAIMGTGELFF.

This clonotype was seen many times. The chain recombines TRBV7-2 with TRBJ2-4, with 14 bases aligning to TRBD2. Germline loops: CDR1 SGHTA, CDR2 FQGNSA. The CDR3 sequence is 17 residues long. J was trimmed by 6 bases and V by 1 base; bases with no gene match: 5. DNA for the CDR3: TGTGCCAGCAGCTTAGGGATAGGACTAGCGGGGGGAAACATTCAGTACTTC. It codes for CASSLGIGLAGGNIQYF.

This clonotype has a count of ten or more. V and J are TRBV29-1 and TRBJ2-3; possibly TRBD1 or TRBD2 for D (6 bases each). The CDR3 extends over 12 amino acids. The V end lost 3 bases, the J end lost 5 bases, and 9 bases lay between the germline ends. CDR1 SQVTM and CDR2 ANQGSEA come from the germline V gene. This CDR3 is CSVDKGGDTQYF. CDR3 sequence (DNA): TGCAGCGTTGATAAGGGGGGAGATACGCAGTATTTT.

This clonotype came up many times. The V call is TRBV24-1, the J call TRBJ2-1, with 12 bases aligning to TRBD2. Looked up from germline, CDR1 is KGHDR and CDR2 is SFDVKD. V dropped 5 bases and J dropped 0; count of bases not matched to a gene: 7. The length of the CDR3 is 18 residues. The CDR3 region is CATSGRTSGASSYNEQFF. DNA of the CDR3: TGTGCCACCAGTGGGAGGACTAGCGGGGCCTCCTCCTACAATGAGCAGTTCTTC.